This TCR beta chain appears in the sequencing data of a study of low-dose radiotherapy and immunotherapy resistance in tumors. For the study at large: Per fraction, Cohort 2 was given 1 Gy every two weeks, accumulating a total of 13 Gy over 26 weeks. Every six weeks patients received intravenous ipilimumab 1 mg/kg, and every two weeks they received intravenous nivolumab 240 mg.

Time point here: before trial treatment. CDR1 is SQVTM and CDR2 is ANQGSEA in the germline V gene. Trimming stripped 6 bases from V and 0 bases from J, with 8 bases between. This CDR3 has 12 residues. First-strand cDNA used TRAV- and TRBV-specific primers, covering alpha and beta chains. The PCR that amplified TCRs ran for roughly 20 cycles, relying on a constant-region primer and a V-primer adapter. The authors amplified isolated mRNA by in vitro transcription. TCRdb passed the reads through MiXCR, listing each CDR3 protein once. The sample shows roughly 76,000 distinct CDR3 sequences, 15% to 20% of them seen only once. This clonotype has at least ten counts.

The sequence came from a male donor with prostate cancer. The material sequenced was PBMCs, taken before treatment. The chain is built from TRBV29-1 and TRBJ1-2, with D hard to call. For the CDR3, the DNA is TGCAGCGTGCAGGCGTCTAACTATGGCTACACCTTC. The encoded protein is CSVQASNYGYTF.